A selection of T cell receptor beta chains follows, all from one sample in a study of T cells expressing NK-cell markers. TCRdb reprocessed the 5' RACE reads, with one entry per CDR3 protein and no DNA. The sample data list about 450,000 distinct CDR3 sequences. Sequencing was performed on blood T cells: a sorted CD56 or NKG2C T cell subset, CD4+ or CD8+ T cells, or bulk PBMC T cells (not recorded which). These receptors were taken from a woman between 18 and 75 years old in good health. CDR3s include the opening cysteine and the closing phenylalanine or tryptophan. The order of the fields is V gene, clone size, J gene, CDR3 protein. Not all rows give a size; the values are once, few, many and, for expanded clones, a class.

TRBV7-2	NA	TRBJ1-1	CASSLRYRDRGGGAFF
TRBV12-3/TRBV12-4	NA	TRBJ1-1	CASSQQGGTEAFF
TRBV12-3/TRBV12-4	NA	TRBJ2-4	CASRPGLAGAKNIQYF
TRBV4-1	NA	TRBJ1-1	CASSQASPNTEAFF
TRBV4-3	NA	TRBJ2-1	CASSQDGPRRNEQFF
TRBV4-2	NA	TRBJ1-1	CASSDVLNRGMNTEAFF
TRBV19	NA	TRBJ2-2	CASDRANTGELFF
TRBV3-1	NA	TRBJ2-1	CASSQGIGGEQFF
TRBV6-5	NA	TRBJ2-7	CASSYSLAGGTNEQYF
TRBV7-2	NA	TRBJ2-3	CASSWNGDTQYF
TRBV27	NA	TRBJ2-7	CASSPRVFYEQYF
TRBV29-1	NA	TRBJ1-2	CSVGWGYGYTF
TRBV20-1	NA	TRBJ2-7	CSALAGEGGEQYF
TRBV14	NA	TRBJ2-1	CASSLPPTSGKENEQFF
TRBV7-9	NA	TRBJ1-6	CASSPTTGANSPLHF
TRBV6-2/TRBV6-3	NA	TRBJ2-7	CASRQLYHQYF
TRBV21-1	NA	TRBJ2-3	CASSSSGSADTQYF
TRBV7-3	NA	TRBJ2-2	CATRRGAVTGELFF
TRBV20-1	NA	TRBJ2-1	CSARGRGRESLYYNEQFF
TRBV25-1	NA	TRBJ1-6	CASSWDTFSYNSPLHF
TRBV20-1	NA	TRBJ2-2	CSAGDPGRGGGGELFF
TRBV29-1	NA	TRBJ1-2	CSVLGRGNYGYTF
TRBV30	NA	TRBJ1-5	CAWSPGQGREPQHF
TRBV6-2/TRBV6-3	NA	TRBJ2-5	CASSYSSGIQETQYF
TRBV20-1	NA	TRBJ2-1	CSARVGTSGKEQFF
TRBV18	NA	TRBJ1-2	CASSPPERQGYTF
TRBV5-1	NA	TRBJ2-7	CASRSGSLAYEQYF
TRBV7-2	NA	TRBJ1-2	CASLLPPDGSYGYTF
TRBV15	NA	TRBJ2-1	CATSRDLSNEQFF
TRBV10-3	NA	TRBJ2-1	CAISGGLAEQFF
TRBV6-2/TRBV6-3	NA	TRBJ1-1	CASRDRFAATEAFF
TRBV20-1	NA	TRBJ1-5	CSVMPGTGVQPQHF
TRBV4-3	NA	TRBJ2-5	CASSQVAGAYPYF
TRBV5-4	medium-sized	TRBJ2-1	CASSSGGGAYNEQFF
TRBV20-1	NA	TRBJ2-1	CSARGQIPGQVNEQFF
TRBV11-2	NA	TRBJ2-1	CASSPQDRRLDEQFF
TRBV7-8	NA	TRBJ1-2	CASSLYALRAYGYTF
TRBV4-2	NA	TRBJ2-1	CASSQSFVPYNEQFF
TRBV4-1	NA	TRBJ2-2	CASSPTSGYDTGELFF
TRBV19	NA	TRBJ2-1	CASKALAGGLGPYNEQFF
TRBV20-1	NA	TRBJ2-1	CSASRGQGGNEQFF
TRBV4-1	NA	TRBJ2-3	CASSQEGGTSVDTQYF
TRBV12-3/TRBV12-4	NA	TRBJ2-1	CASSFSRGGSNEQFF
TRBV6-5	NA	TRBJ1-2	CASSYPGGYTF
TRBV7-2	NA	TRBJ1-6	CASSPGQGAYSPLHF
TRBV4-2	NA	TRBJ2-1	CASSPLAGANNEQFF
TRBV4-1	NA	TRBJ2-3	CASSSGVSTDTQYF
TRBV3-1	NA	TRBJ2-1	CASSHPPSNEQFF
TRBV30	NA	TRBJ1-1	CAWSVTGGYTEAFF
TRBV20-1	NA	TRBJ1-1	CSASQGTSENTEAFF
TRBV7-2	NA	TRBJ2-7	CASSELAGGGVYEQYF
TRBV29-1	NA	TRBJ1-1	CSVGRGPRGNTEAFF
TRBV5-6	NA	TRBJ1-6	CASSLGVLSPLHF